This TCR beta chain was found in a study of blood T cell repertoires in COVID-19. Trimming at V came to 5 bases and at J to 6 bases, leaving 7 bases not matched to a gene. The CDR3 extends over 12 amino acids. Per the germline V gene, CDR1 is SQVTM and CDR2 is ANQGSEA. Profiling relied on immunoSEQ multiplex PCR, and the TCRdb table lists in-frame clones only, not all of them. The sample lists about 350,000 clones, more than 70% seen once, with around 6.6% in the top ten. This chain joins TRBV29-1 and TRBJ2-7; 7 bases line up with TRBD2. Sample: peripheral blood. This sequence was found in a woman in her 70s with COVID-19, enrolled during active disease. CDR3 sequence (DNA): TGCAGCGTTAACGATGGGGGGGGCGAGCAGTACTTC. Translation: CSVNDGGGEQYF.